This T cell receptor (beta chain) comes out of a study of vaccination and CD4 T cells after COVID-19. In the study overall: With a range of 35 to 161, the median interval from diagnosis to drawing post-COVID samples was 85 to 120 days. Researchers treated control cultures with a CEFX pool, an HIV-1 Nef pool, or no peptide. Overall study results and limits: From 21 to 38, the median of SARS-CoV-2-reactive clonotypes rose without reaching significance.

The treatment is: roughly 11-day PBMC culture with coronavirus spike peptide pools or control peptides (ViraFEST assay). ViraFEST grew antigen-specific T cells using peptide pools, then sequenced TCRs. An Oncomine TCR Beta short-read assay was used to sequence the DNA from cultured CD4+ T cells. TCRdb independently ran MiXCR on the PCR reads; one entry per CDR3 protein. The sample contains about 21,000 distinct CDR3 sequences, 45% to 70% of which appear only once. On this clonotype: What it recognizes is unknown.

The TCR comes from a human donor who had recovered from COVID-19. The sample was CD4+ T cells from blood, cultured in vitro.

Written as DNA, the CDR3 is TGTGCCAGCAGCATTAGTGGGGCCTACGAGCAGTACTTC. Its protein is CASSISGAYEQYF. The chain joins TRBV7-3 to TRBJ2-1; D is undetermined. The DNA end is a closer match to TRBJ2-7, so the J assignment may be wrong. The CDR3 covers 13 residues. Germline CDR1 is SGHTA and CDR2 is FQGTGA.